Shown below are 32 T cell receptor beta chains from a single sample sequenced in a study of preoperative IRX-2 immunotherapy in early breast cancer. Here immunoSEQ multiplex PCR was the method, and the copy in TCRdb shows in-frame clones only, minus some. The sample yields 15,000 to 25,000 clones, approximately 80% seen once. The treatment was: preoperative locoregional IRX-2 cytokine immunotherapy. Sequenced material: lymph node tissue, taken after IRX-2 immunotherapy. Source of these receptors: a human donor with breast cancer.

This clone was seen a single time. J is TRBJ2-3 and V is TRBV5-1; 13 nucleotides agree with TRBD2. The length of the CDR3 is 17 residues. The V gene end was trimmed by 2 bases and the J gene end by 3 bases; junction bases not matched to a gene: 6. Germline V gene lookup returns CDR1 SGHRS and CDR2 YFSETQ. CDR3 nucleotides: TGCGCCAGCAGCTTCCAGGGACTAGCGGGGCCTACAGATACGCAGTATTTT. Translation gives CASSFQGLAGPTDTQYF.

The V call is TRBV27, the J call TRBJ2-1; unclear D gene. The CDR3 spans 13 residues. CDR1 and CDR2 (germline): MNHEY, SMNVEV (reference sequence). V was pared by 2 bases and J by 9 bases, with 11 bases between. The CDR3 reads CASSLKGASEQFF. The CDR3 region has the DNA TGTGCCAGCAGTTTAAAAGGAGCCAGTGAGCAGTTCTTC.

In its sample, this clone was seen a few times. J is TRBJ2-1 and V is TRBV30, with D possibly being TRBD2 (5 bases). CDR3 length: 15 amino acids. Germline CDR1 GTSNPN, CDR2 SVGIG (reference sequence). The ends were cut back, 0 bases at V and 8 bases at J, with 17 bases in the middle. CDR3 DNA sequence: TGTGCCTGGAGTGTACAGCTAGCCAGGTCGGATGAGCAGTTCTTC. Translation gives CAWSVQLARSDEQFF.

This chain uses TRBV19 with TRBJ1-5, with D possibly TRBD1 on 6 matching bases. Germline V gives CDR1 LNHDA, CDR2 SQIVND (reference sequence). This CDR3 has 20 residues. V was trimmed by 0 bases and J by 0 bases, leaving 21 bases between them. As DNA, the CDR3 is TGTGCCAGTAGTATAGATCAGGGCAGGGGCACAACCTATAGCAATCAGCCCCAGCATTTT. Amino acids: CASSIDQGRGTTYSNQPQHF.

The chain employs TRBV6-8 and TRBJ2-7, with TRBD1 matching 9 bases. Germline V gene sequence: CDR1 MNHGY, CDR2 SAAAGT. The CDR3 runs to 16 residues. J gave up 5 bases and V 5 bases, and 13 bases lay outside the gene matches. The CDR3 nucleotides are TGTGCCAGCAGTACCCTCCCCGGGACAGGGAACCACGAGCAGTACTTC. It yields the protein CASSTLPGTGNHEQYF.

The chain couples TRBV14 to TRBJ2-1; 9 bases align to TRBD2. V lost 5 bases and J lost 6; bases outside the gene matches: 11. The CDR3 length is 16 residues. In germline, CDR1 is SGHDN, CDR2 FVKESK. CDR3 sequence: CASSDVAGDLGNEQFF. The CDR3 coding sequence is TGTGCCAGCAGCGATGTAGCGGGAGACCTGGGCAATGAGCAGTTCTTC.

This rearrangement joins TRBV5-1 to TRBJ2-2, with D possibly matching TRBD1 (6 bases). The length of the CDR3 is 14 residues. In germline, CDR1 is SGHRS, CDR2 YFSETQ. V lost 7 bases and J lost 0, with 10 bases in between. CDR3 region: CASRGTTNTGELFF. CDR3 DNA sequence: TGCGCCAGCCGTGGGACAACGAACACCGGGGAGCTGTTTTTT.

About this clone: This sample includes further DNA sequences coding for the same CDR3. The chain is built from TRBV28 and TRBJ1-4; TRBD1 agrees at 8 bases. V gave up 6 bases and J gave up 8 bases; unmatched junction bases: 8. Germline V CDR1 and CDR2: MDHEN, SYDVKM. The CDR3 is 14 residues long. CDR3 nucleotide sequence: TGTGCCAGCAGCCGCGGACAGGGTAGGGAAAAACTGTTTTTT. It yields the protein CASSRGQGREKLFF.

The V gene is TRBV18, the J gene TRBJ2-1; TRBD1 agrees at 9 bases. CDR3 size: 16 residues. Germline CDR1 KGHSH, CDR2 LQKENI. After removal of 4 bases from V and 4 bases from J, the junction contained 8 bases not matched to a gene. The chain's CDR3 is CASSQLQGAGYNEQFF. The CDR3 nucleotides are TGTGCCAGCTCACAATTACAGGGGGCGGGATACAATGAGCAGTTCTTC. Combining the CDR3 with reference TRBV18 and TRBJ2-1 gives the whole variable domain NAGVMQNPRHLVRRRGQEARLRCSPMKGHSHVYWYRQLPEEGLKFMVYLQKENIIDESGMPKERFSAEFPKEGPSILRIQQVVRGDSAAYFCASSQLQGAGYNEQFFGPGTRLTVL.

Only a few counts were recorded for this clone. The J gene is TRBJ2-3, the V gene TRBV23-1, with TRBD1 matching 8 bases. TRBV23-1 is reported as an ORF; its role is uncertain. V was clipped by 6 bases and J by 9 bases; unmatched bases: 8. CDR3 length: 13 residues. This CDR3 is CASSPGQEITQYF. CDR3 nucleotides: TGCGCCAGCAGCCCGGGACAGGAAATAACGCAGTATTTT.

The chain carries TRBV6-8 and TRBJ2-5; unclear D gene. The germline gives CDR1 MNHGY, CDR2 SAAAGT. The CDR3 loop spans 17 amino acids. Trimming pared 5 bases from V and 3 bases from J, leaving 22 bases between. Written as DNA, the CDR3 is TGTGCCAGCAGTATACGTTTCATCTTTTATCGGGAAGAGACCCAGTACTTC. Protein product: CASSIRFIFYREETQYF.

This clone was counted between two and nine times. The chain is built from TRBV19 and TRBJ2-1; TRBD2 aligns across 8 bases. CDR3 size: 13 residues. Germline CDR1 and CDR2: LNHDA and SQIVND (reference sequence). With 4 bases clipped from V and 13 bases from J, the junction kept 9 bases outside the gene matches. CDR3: CASSTQKGLAQFF. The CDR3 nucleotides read TGTGCCAGTAGTACTCAGAAAGGACTAGCACAGTTCTTC.

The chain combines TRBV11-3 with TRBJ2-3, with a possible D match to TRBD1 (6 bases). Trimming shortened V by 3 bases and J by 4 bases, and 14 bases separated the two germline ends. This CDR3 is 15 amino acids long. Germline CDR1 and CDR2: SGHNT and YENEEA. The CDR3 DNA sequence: TGTGCCAGCAGCTTGGAGGACAGTTCTGCAGATACGCAGTATTTT. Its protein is CASSLEDSSADTQYF.

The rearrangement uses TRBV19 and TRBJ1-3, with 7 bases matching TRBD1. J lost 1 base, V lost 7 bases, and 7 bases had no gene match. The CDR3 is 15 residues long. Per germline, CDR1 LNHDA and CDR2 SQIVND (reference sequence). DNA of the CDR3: TGTGCCAGTACCCCTTACAGGGGATCTGGAAACACCATATATTTT. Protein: CASTPYRGSGNTIYF.

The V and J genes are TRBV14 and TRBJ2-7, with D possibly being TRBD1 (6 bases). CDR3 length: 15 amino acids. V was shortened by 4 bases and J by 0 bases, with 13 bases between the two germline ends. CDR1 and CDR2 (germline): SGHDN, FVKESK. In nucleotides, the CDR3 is TGTGCCAGCAGCCCTATAACCAGGGGCTCCTACGAGCAGTACTTC. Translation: CASSPITRGSYEQYF. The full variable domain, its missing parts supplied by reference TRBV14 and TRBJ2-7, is EAGVTQFPSHSVIEKGQTVTLRCDPISGHDNLYWYRRVMGKEIKFLLHFVKESKQDESGMPNNRFLAERTGGTYSTLKVQPAELEDSGVYFCASSPITRGSYEQYFGPGTRLTVT.

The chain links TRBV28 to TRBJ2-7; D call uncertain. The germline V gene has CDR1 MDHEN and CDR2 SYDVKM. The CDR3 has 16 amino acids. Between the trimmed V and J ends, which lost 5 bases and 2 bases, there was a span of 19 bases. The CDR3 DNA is TGTGCCAGCAGTCAAACCCGAGAGTATCCCACCTACGAGCAGTACTTC. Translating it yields CASSQTREYPTYEQYF.

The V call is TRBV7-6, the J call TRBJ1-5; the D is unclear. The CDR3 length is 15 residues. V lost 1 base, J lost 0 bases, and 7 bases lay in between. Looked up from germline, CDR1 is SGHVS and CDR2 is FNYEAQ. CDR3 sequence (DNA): TGTGCCAGCAGCTTAGATCGGAATAGCAATCAGCCCCAGCATTTT. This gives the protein CASSLDRNSNQPQHF.

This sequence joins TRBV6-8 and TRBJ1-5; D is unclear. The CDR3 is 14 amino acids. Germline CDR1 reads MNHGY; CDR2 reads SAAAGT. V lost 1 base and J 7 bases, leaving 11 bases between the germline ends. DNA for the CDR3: TGTGCCAGCAGTTACTTGCGGGGTGGACAGCCCCAGCATTTT. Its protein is CASSYLRGGQPQHF.

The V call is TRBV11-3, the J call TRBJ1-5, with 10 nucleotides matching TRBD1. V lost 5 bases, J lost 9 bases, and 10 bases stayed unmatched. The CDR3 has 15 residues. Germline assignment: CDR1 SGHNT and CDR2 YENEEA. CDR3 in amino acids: CASSPATGGGGPQHF. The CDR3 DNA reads TGTGCCAGCAGCCCGGCGACAGGGGGCGGAGGGCCCCAGCATTTT.

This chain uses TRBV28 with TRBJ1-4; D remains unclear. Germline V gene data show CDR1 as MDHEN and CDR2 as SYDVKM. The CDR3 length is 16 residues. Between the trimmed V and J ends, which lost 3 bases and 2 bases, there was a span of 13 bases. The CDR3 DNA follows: TGTGCCAGCAGTTTGGCCGGGAGGTGGACTAATGAAAAACTGTTTTTT. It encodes CASSLAGRWTNEKLFF. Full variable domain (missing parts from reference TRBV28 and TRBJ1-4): DVKVTQSSRYLVKRTGEKVFLECVQDMDHENMFWYRQDPGLGLRLIYFSYDVKMKEKGDIPEGYSVSREKKERFSLILESASTNQTSMYLCASSLAGRWTNEKLFFGSGTQLSVL.

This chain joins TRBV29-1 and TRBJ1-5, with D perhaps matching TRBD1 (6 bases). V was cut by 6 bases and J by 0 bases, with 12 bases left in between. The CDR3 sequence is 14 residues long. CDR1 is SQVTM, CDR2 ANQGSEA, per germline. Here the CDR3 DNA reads TGCAGCGTAATGGGACAAAATAGCAATCAGCCCCAGCATTTT. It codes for CSVMGQNSNQPQHF. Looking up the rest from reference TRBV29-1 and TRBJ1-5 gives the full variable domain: SAVISQKPSRDICQRGTSLTIQCQVDSQVTMMFWYRQQPGQSLTLIATANQGSEATYESGFVIDKFPISRPNLTFSTLTVSNMSPEDSSIYLCSVMGQNSNQPQHFGDGTRLSIL.

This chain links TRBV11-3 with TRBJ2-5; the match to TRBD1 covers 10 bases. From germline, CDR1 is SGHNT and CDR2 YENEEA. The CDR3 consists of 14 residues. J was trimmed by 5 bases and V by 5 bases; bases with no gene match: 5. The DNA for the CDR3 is TGTGCCAGCAGCCCGGGACAGGGGAAGGAGACCCAGTACTTC. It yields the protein CASSPGQGKETQYF.

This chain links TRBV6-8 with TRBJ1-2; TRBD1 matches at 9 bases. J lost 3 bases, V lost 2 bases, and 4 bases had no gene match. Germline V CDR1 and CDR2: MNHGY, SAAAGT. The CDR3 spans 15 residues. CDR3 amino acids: CASSYPDRGDYGYTF. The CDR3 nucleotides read TGTGCCAGCAGTTACCCGGACAGGGGCGACTATGGCTACACCTTC.

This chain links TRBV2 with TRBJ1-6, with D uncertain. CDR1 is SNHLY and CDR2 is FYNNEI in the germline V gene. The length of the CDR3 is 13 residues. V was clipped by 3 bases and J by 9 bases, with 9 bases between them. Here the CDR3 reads CASSEGRGSPLHF. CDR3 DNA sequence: TGTGCCAGCAGTGAGGGAAGAGGTTCACCCCTCCACTTT.

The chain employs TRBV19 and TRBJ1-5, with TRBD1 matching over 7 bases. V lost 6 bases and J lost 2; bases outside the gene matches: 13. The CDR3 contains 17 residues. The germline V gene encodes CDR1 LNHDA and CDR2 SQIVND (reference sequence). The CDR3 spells CASRIYTGVRGNQPQHF. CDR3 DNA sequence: TGTGCCAGTAGAATCTATACAGGGGTGAGGGGCAATCAGCCCCAGCATTTT. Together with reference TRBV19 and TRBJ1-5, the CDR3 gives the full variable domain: DGGITQSPKYLFRKEGQNVTLSCEQNLNHDAMYWYRQDPGQGLRLIYYSQIVNDFQKGDIAEGYSVSREKKESFPLTVTSAQKNPTAFYLCASRIYTGVRGNQPQHFGDGTRLSIL.

Written as DNA, the CDR3 is TGCGCCAGCAGCCAAGGCCCTGGGGCTAATGAAAAACTGTTTTTT. This sequence encodes CASSQGPGANEKLFF. The rearrangement links TRBV4-1 to TRBJ1-4; D uncertain. The germline CDR1 and CDR2 sequences are MGHRA and YSYEKL. Trimming took 1 base from V and 3 from J, leaving 9 bases between them. The CDR3 contains 15 residues.

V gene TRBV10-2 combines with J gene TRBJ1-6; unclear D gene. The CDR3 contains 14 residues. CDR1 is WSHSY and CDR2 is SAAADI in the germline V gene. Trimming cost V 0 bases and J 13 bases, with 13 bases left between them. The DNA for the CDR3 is TGCGCCAGCAGTGAGTCAGGGTCAGCGGCCCCCCTCCACTTT. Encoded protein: CASSESGSAAPLHF.

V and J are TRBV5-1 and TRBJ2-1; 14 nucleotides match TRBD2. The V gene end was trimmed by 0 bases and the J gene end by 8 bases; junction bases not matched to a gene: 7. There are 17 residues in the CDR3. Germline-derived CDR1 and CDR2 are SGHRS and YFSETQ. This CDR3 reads CASSLATSGRAAHEQFF. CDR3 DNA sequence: TGCGCCAGCAGCTTGGCGACTAGCGGGAGGGCCGCTCATGAGCAGTTCTTC.

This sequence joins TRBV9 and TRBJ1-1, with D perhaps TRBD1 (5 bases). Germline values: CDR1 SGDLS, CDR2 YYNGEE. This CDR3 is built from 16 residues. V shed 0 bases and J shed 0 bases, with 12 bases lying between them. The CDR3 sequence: CASSVGLVGVNTEAFF. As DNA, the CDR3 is TGTGCCAGCAGCGTAGGTCTGGTAGGGGTGAACACTGAAGCTTTCTTT. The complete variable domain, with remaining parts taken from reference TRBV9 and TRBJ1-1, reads DSGVTQTPKHLITATGQRVTLRCSPRSGDLSVYWYQQSLDQGLQFLIQYYNGEERAKGNILERFSAQQFPDLHSELNLSSLELGDSALYFCASSVGLVGVNTEAFFGQGTRLTVV.

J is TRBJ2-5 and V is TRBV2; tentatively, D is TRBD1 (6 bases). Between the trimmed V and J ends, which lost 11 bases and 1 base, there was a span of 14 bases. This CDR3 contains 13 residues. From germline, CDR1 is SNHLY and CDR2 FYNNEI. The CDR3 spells CACDRTVQETQYF. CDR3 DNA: TGTGCCTGCGACCGGACAGTCCAAGAGACCCAGTACTTC.

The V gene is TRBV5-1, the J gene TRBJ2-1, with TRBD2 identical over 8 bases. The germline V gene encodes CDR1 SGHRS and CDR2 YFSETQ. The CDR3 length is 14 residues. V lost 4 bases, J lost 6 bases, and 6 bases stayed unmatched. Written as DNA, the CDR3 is TGCGCCAGCAGCCCGGGACTAGAAGGCAATGAGCAGTTCTTC. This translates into CASSPGLEGNEQFF. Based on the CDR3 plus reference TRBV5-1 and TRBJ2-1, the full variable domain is KAGVTQTPRYLIKTRGQQVTLSCSPISGHRSVSWYQQTPGQGLQFLFEYFSETQRNKGNFPGRFSGRQFSNSRSEMNVSTLELGDSALYLCASSPGLEGNEQFFGPGTRLTVL.

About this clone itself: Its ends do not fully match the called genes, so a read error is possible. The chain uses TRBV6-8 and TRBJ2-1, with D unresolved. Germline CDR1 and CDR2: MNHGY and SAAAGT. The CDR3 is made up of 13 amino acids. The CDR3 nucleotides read TGTGCCATCAGTGTCCCCAAGGACAATGAGCAGTTCTTC. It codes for CAISVPKDNEQFF.